The 30 T cell receptor beta chains below come from one sample, sequenced in a study of vaccination effects on CD4 cells after COVID-19 (dated 2022 in TCRdb). The antigens these receptors bind are not known. Library method: the immunoSEQ multiplex PCR assay. The source is immuneACCESS, and TCRdb retained only in-frame sequences with V and J called. Part of the clones is not carried over; for the studies checked, unresolved V genes explain less than half of this, and the remainder is unexplained. The sample has tens of thousands of clones on record, over 60% of them singletons. About 2.1% of the sample is in the top ten clones. After more than nine days of culture, CD4+ T cells were isolated with the EasySep CD4+ T cell isolation kit. Specimen: CD4+ T cells from PBMCs cultured without peptide, collected before COVID-19 vaccination. These receptors came from a human donor who received a COVID-19 vaccine.

The V call is TRBV6-5, the J call TRBJ2-3, with a weak D call TRBD2 (6 bases). Trimming pared 2 bases from V and 7 bases from J, leaving 16 bases between. There are 15 residues in the CDR3. Looked up from germline, CDR1 is MNHEY and CDR2 is SVGAGI. CDR3 nucleotides: TGTGCCAGCAGTTACGGGACTTCTTTAGGGTATACGCAGTATTTT. Translation: CASSYGTSLGYTQYF.

The chain joins TRBV11-2 to TRBJ2-3; D is perhaps TRBD1 (6 bases). V was clipped by 5 bases and J by 0 bases, with 15 bases between them. CDR1 is SGHAT and CDR2 is FQNNGV in the germline V gene. This CDR3 region has 16 residues. As DNA, the CDR3 is TGTGCCAGCAGCCTACGCGGCAGGGGCAGCACAGATACGCAGTATTTT. Translated, it gives CASSLRGRGSTDTQYF.

The V call is TRBV2, the J call TRBJ1-5, with TRBD1 as a possible D gene (5 bases). CDR1 and CDR2 from the germline V gene are SNHLY and FYNNEI. This CDR3 has 14 residues. V dropped 3 bases and J dropped 3 bases, with 9 bases sitting between them. This chain's CDR3 is CASSDRGYNQPQHF. As DNA, the CDR3 is TGTGCCAGCAGTGATAGGGGTTACAATCAGCCCCAGCATTTT.

The count of this clone is one. The chain carries TRBV7-9 and TRBJ2-2; possible D gene TRBD2, 6 bases. The CDR3 spans 14 residues. Trimming shortened V by 7 bases and J by 1 base, and 10 bases separated the two germline ends. The germline CDR1 and CDR2 sequences are SEHNR and FQNEAQ (reference sequence). This CDR3 reads CASIRRENTGELFF. CDR3 DNA sequence: TGTGCCAGCATTAGGCGGGAGAACACCGGGGAGCTGTTTTTT.

The V gene is TRBV6-5, the J gene TRBJ2-3; D not resolved. The CDR3 runs to 16 residues. Germline loops: CDR1 MNHEY, CDR2 SVGAGI. Trimming took off 2 bases at V and 3 bases at J, with 15 bases between the two ends. The CDR3 DNA sequence: TGTGCCAGCAGTTACGAGGCAGGTTTACCGACAGATACGCAGTATTTT. This gives the protein CASSYEAGLPTDTQYF.

The genes are TRBV29-1 and TRBJ1-5, with D perhaps matching TRBD1 (5 bases). The CDR3 has 13 amino acids. The ends were cut back, 0 bases at V and 7 bases at J, with 10 bases in the middle. Germline values: CDR1 SQVTM, CDR2 ANQGSEA. CDR3 sequence (DNA): TGCAGCGTTGAAGATAAGGGGAGACAGCCCCAGCATTTT. As protein: CSVEDKGRQPQHF.

The rearrangement joins TRBV4-1 to TRBJ1-3; 12 nucleotides agree with TRBD1. This CDR3 is 15 amino acids long. The germline CDR1 and CDR2 sequences are MGHRA and YSYEKL. V shed 3 bases, J shed 5 bases, and the junction held 2 bases outside the gene matches. The CDR3 loop is CASSQGTGGRNTIYF. Written as DNA, the CDR3 is TGCGCCAGCAGCCAGGGGACAGGGGGCCGAAACACCATATATTTT.

This clone occurred a few times. This chain connects TRBV30 to TRBJ1-1; maybe TRBD1 (6 bases). Trimming took off 4 bases at V and 5 bases at J, with 20 bases between the two ends. The CDR3 is 15 residues long. The germline V gene has CDR1 GTSNPN and CDR2 SVGIG (reference sequence). The CDR3: CAWNTIKGVGTEAFF. CDR3 coding DNA: TGTGCCTGGAACACTATAAAGGGGGTAGGGACTGAAGCTTTCTTT.

The chain uses TRBV28 and TRBJ2-1; D not certain. The CDR3 runs to 15 residues. Germline V gives CDR1 MDHEN, CDR2 SYDVKM. V dropped 5 bases and J dropped 8 bases, with 19 bases sitting between them. DNA for the CDR3: TGTGCCAGCAGTCCAACCGGGCGGTATTCCCATGAGCAGTTCTTC. It specifies CASSPTGRYSHEQFF.

The chain is built from TRBV2 and TRBJ2-7; D remains unclear. Trimming removed 7 bases from V and 5 bases from J, with 3 bases in between. The CDR3 length is 9 residues. Germline values: CDR1 SNHLY, CDR2 FYNNEI. CDR3 sequence: CASNNEQYV. The CDR3 region has the DNA TGTGCCAGCAATAACGAGCAGTACGTC.

The J gene is TRBJ2-1, the V gene TRBV18; no firm D call. The V end lost 4 bases, the J end lost 2 bases, and 9 bases lay between the germline ends. The CDR3 has 14 residues. Germline V gives CDR1 KGHSH, CDR2 LQKENI. This CDR3 reads CASSRPPPYNEQFF. Written as DNA, the CDR3 is TGTGCCAGCTCACGTCCGCCCCCCTACAATGAGCAGTTCTTC. Supplemented by reference TRBV18 and TRBJ2-1, the full variable domain reads NAGVMQNPRHLVRRRGQEARLRCSPMKGHSHVYWYRQLPEEGLKFMVYLQKENIIDESGMPKERFSAEFPKEGPSILRIQQVVRGDSAAYFCASSRPPPYNEQFFGPGTRLTVL.

This chain connects TRBV6-5 to TRBJ1-1; a possible D gene is TRBD1 (5 bases). The CDR3 has 13 residues. Germline assignment: CDR1 MNHEY and CDR2 SVGAGI. Trimming removed 5 bases from V and 5 bases from J, with 12 bases in between. The CDR3 DNA reads as TGTGCCAGCAGTCCGCCGCAGGGAACTGAAGCTTTCTTT. Translating it yields CASSPPQGTEAFF.

The chain employs TRBV24-1 and TRBJ2-1; TRBD1 is a possible D gene (6 bases). The length of the CDR3 is 15 residues. Germline-derived CDR1 and CDR2 are KGHDR and SFDVKD. Trimming pared 5 bases from V and 6 bases from J, leaving 16 bases between. The CDR3 DNA follows: TGTGCCACCAGTGTGAATGGGGGCGCGATCAATGAGCAGTTCTTC. Its translation is CATSVNGGAINEQFF.

The chain uses TRBV21-1 and TRBJ2-4; the table's D gene call, TRBD2, was not cross checked with the DNA. TRBV21-1 represents a pseudogene. This CDR3 is built from 16 residues. The CDR3 DNA reads TGTGCCAGCAGCCAAAAAAGGTGCGGGACCAAAAACATTCAGTACTTC. It codes for CASSQKRCGTKNIQYF.

V gene TRBV5-4 combines with J gene TRBJ2-2; D is tentatively TRBD1 or TRBD2 (6 bases each). V lost 1 base, J lost 7 bases, and 11 bases lay in between. The germline gives CDR1 SGHNT, CDR2 YYREEE (reference sequence). This CDR3 has 14 amino acids. The CDR3 here is CASSLSGAGGELFF. Written as DNA, the CDR3 is TGTGCCAGCAGCTTGTCGGGGGCGGGCGGGGAGCTGTTTTTT.

A single count supports this clone. This same CDR3 is encoded by further DNA sequences in the sample. The rearrangement joins TRBV5-1 to TRBJ2-3; D might be TRBD2 (6 bases). The V end lost 0 bases, the J end lost 2 bases, and 7 bases lay between the germline ends. CDR1 and CDR2 (germline): SGHRS, YFSETQ. The CDR3 length is 14 residues. In nucleotides, the CDR3 is TGCGCCAGCAGCTTGGGGGACTCCACAGATACGCAGTATTTT. This gives the protein CASSLGDSTDTQYF.

The chain joins TRBV5-1 to TRBJ1-1; TRBD1 matches at 7 bases. CDR3 size: 14 residues. Germline V gene sequence: CDR1 SGHRS, CDR2 YFSETQ. The trim removed 0 bases at V and 9 bases at J, leaving 8 bases unmatched. This CDR3 reads CASSLGTGFEKAFF. As DNA, the CDR3 is TGCGCCAGCAGCTTGGGGACAGGTTTCGAGAAAGCTTTCTTT.

The chain uses TRBV5-1 and TRBJ2-1; tentative D call: TRBD2 (5 bases). Trimming took 1 base from V and 8 from J, leaving 13 bases between them. Per the germline V gene, CDR1 is SGHRS and CDR2 is YFSETQ. The length of the CDR3 is 14 residues. The CDR3 sequence is CASSLPSTGDEQFF. As DNA, the CDR3 is TGCGCCAGCAGCTTGCCTTCGACCGGGGATGAGCAGTTCTTC. Together with reference TRBV5-1 and TRBJ2-1, the CDR3 gives the full variable domain: KAGVTQTPRYLIKTRGQQVTLSCSPISGHRSVSWYQQTPGQGLQFLFEYFSETQRNKGNFPGRFSGRQFSNSRSEMNVSTLELGDSALYLCASSLPSTGDEQFFGPGTRLTVL.

This sequence joins TRBV3-1 (or the pseudogene TRBV3-2) and TRBJ2-4; D remains ambiguous. Trimming took off 6 bases at V and 1 base at J, with 10 bases between the two ends. The CDR3 loop spans 14 amino acids. In germline, CDR1 is LGHDT, CDR2 YNNKEL (reference sequence). The CDR3 reads CASSQKGAKNIQYF. The CDR3 region has the DNA TGTGCCAGCAGTCAAAAAGGGGCCAAAAACATTCAGTACTTC.

V usage is TRBV9 and J usage is TRBJ2-6, with TRBD1 matching over 7 bases. Germline V gene sequence: CDR1 SGDLS, CDR2 YYNGEE. Trimming took 4 bases from V and 3 from J; bases not matched to a gene: 10. CDR3 size: 17 residues. CDR3 nucleotides: TGTGCCAGCAGCCTTAGTACAGGGGCTCATGGGGCCAACGTCCTGACTTTC. Amino acids: CASSLSTGAHGANVLTF.

The chain has TRBV23-1 and TRBJ2-7, with TRBD2 matching over 10 bases. TRBV23-1 is an ORF, with its function uncertain. V lost 8 bases, J lost 1 base, and 14 bases stayed unmatched. This CDR3 region has 17 residues. CDR3 bases: TGCGCCAGCTCGGGGCTAGCGGGGGTTTCAGAATCCTACGAGCAGTACGTC. This sequence encodes CASSGLAGVSESYEQYV.

The V call is TRBV6-5, the J call TRBJ1-5, with D maybe TRBD1 (6 bases). This CDR3 has 15 residues. Germline values: CDR1 MNHEY, CDR2 SVGAGI. The V and J ends lost 2 bases and 4 bases respectively, with 12 bases between them. As DNA, the CDR3 is TGTGCCAGCAGTTACAGTAGGAGGGGGAATCAGCCCCAGCATTTT. Translating gives CASSYSRRGNQPQHF.

Only a few counts were recorded for this clone. The chain uses TRBV3-1 (or the pseudogene TRBV3-2) and TRBJ1-6; D gene unclear. CDR3 length: 19 amino acids. V was pared by 0 bases and J by 11 bases, with 26 bases between. Germline CDR1 reads LGHDT; CDR2 reads YNNKEL (reference sequence). The CDR3 DNA sequence: TGTGCCAGCAGCCAAGATGTACTTAGGATGGGAGGAGGAGGACCACCCCTCCACTTT. Translating it yields CASSQDVLRMGGGGPPLHF.

The chain recombines TRBV5-1 with TRBJ2-5; 7 bases match TRBD1. The CDR3 is made up of 15 amino acids. V was pared by 0 bases and J by 4 bases, with 6 bases of the junction left unmatched. Germline V CDR1 and CDR2: SGHRS, YFSETQ. The CDR3 region is CASSLGPSGGETQYF. CDR3 sequence (DNA): TGCGCCAGCAGCTTGGGCCCTTCAGGGGGAGAGACCCAGTACTTC.

Written as DNA, the CDR3 is TGTGCCAGCAGTTATGGGGACAGGGGCTTGGAGACCCAGTACTTC. It yields the protein CASSYGDRGLETQYF. The rearrangement links TRBV6-6 to TRBJ2-5; 10 bases are a match to TRBD1. The CDR3 covers 15 residues. Germline V CDR1 and CDR2: MNHNY, SVGAGI (reference sequence). Unmatched junction bases numbered 6, after V lost 3 bases and J lost 5 bases.

The rearrangement links TRBV29-1 to TRBJ2-2, with D hard to call. Germline assignment: CDR1 SQVTM and CDR2 ANQGSEA. The CDR3 is 13 residues long. The V gene lost 2 bases and the J gene lost 5 bases, with 9 bases spanning the gap. The CDR3 DNA is TGCAGCGTTGAAACCCTTAGTACCGGGGAGCTGTTTTTT. This translates into CSVETLSTGELFF.

The V call is TRBV19, the J call TRBJ2-3; 12 bases are a match to TRBD2. Germline-derived CDR1 and CDR2 are LNHDA and SQIVND (reference sequence). The CDR3 covers 16 residues. The V segment lost 7 bases and the J segment 2 bases; nucleotides outside the gene matches: 7. DNA of the CDR3: TGTGCCAGTAATCCACTAGCGGGGGGACCCACAGATACGCAGTATTTT. Protein: CASNPLAGGPTDTQYF.

This rearrangement joins TRBV4-3 to TRBJ2-1; D may be TRBD1 (5 bases). This CDR3 spans 14 amino acids. Germline-derived CDR1 and CDR2 are LGHNA and YSLEER. V lost 4 bases, J lost 3 bases, and 10 bases lay in between. DNA of the CDR3: TGCGCCAGCAGCCCGATGCAGGGCTACAATGAGCAGTTCTTC. Its protein product is CASSPMQGYNEQFF.

V is TRBV6-4 and J is TRBJ1-1, with 7 bases matching TRBD1. Per germline, CDR1 MRHNA and CDR2 SNTAGT. V lost 5 bases, J lost 1 base, and 4 bases stayed unmatched. This CDR3 contains 14 residues. The CDR3 DNA reads as TGTGCCAGCAGTTTGGGACAGTGGAACACTGAAGCTTTCTTT. This translates into CASSLGQWNTEAFF.

This chain connects TRBV4-2 to TRBJ2-7, with a possible D match to TRBD2 (6 bases). Germline V gene sequence: CDR1 LGHNA, CDR2 YNFKEQ. V was shortened by 1 base and J by 3 bases, with 10 bases between the two germline ends. The CDR3 consists of 14 residues. CDR3 nucleotides: TGTGCCAGCAGCCAAGCCGCGGGAAGCTACGAGCAGTACGTC. Its protein product is CASSQAAGSYEQYV.